This T cell receptor (beta chain) was recovered during a study of cytomegalovirus exposure and HLA in healthy donors. For the study at large: HLA-typed donors were the source of roughly 85 million unique TCRs held in an early data release. Regarding the study as a whole: Follow-up analysis later connected one missense variant in DCLRE1C with trimming of TCR beta V- and J-genes.

The PCR made use of 60 Vbeta and 13 Jbeta primers. Repertoires were generated with immunoSEQ multiplex PCR, while TCRdb's copy carries only in-frame clones and drops some. The sample contains about 210,000 clones, approximately 80% of which appear only once. As for this clone: Its specificity is unknown.

CDR3 length equals 17 residues. Per the germline V gene, CDR1 is SGHVS and CDR2 is FNYEAQ. V was shortened by 2 bases and J by 9 bases, with 20 bases between the two germline ends. The origin of this receptor is a man in his forties or fifties in good health and CMV-seropositive. The chain combines TRBV7-6 with TRBJ1-6; a weak D match, TRBD1 (5 bases). Sequences were obtained from PBMCs. The CDR3 is CASSLSSPGGSTSPLHF. As DNA, the CDR3 is TGTGCCAGCAGCTTAAGTTCCCCGGGGGGAAGCACTTCACCCCTCCACTTT.